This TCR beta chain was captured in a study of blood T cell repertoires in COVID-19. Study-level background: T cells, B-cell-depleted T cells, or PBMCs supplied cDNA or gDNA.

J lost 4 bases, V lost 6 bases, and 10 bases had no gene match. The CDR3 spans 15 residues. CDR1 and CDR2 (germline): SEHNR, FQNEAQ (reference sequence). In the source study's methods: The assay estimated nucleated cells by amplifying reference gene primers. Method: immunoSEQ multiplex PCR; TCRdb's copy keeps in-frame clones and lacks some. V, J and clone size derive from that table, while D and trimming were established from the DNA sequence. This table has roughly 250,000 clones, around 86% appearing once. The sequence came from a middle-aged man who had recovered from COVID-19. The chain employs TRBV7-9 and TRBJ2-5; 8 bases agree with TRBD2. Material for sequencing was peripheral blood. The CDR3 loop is CASRPGLGGVETQYF. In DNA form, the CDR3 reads TGTGCCAGCAGACCGGGACTAGGAGGCGTAGAGACCCAGTACTTC. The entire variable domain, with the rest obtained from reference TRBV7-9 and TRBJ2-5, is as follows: DTGVSQNPRHKITKRGQNVTFRCDPISEHNRLYWYRQTLGQGPEFLTYFQNEAQLEKSRLLSDRFSAERPKGSFSTLEIQRTEQGDSAMYLCASRPGLGGVETQYFGPGTRLLVL.